The rows below give T cell receptor beta chains drawn from one sample of a study of Graves' ophthalmopathy and Graves' hyperthyroidism. TCRdb independently ran MiXCR on the multiplex PCR reads; one entry per CDR3 protein. Of hundreds of thousands of distinct CDR3 sequences in the sample, 22% were seen once. Sequenced input: peripheral blood. These receptors were collected from a woman aged 18-29 years with stable Graves' hyperthyroidism. Some clones in this sample may be carry-over from other donors' samples. The CDR3 runs from the conserved cysteine through the conserved F or W. Clone size appears in some rows only: once, few, many, or a class for an expanded clone.

v_gene	abundance	j_gene	CDR3aa
TRBV20-1	many	TRBJ2-5	CSASTWTRQETQYF
TRBV6-1	-	TRBJ2-2	CASRFSGGELFF
TRBV5-8	few	TRBJ1-6	CASVEGRSYNSPLHF
TRBV9	-	TRBJ2-3	CASSVVGGSTDTQYF
TRBV12-3/TRBV12-4	many	TRBJ2-2	CASSLEASGYTGELFF
TRBV20-1	few	TRBJ2-2	CSALGTSGRASNTGELFF
TRBV20-1	many	TRBJ2-7	CSATGLAGSYEQYF
TRBV11-3	-	TRBJ2-7	CASKPSRGNYEQYF
TRBV6-1	many	TRBJ1-6	CASGRSYNSPLHF
TRBV2	few	TRBJ2-4	CASSTPDRSIKYF
TRBV3-1	-	TRBJ2-2	CASSLRDVTGELFF
TRBV20-1	many	TRBJ2-7	CSARSHTSASYEQYF
TRBV6-5	many	TRBJ1-2	CASSYSSDDNYGYTF
TRBV6-5	few	TRBJ1-5	CASSSPRGTGTREHF
TRBV6-1	many	TRBJ1-3	CASQPDGLSGNTIYF
TRBV9	many	TRBJ2-7	CASSVTSSYEQYF
TRBV6-2/TRBV6-3	many	TRBJ1-5	CASSLDSRGQPQHF
TRBV6-2/TRBV6-3	many	TRBJ1-5	CASRRYTYYSNQPQHF
TRBV7-2	many	TRBJ2-7	CASSLVGVGEQYF
TRBV12-5	-	TRBJ1-5	CASGFEQPQHF
TRBV2	many	TRBJ2-7	CASSEWQGNEQYF
TRBV5-1	few	TRBJ2-7	CASSGVTGTGRGEQYF
TRBV18	few	TRBJ1-1	CASSPADRANTEAFF
TRBV5-1	few	TRBJ2-2	CASSSRGTGGTGELLF
TRBV20-1	many	TRBJ1-2	CSARDNLDRGLDGYTF
TRBV15	few	TRBJ1-2	CATSSEGRGYTF
TRBV6-5	many	TRBJ2-5	CASSYAGGETQYF
TRBV20-1	-	TRBJ1-4	CSVAGSGNEKLFF
TRBV6-2/TRBV6-3	-	TRBJ2-1	CASSRGQGRYNEQFF
TRBV28	many	TRBJ2-5	CASSQAGGRETQYF
TRBV24-1	-	TRBJ1-2	CATSGPGQGALNGYTF
TRBV20-1	many	TRBJ2-7	CSARDRAGGLSYEQYF
TRBV12-3/TRBV12-4	many	TRBJ1-6	CASSGGQGNSPLHF
TRBV7-2	-	TRBJ1-6	CASSLDWTVSGPLHF
TRBV19	few	TRBJ2-2	CASMRAGNTGELFF
TRBV6-5	many	TRBJ2-2	CASSYSRDRVGELFF
TRBV7-2	-	TRBJ1-2	CASSLQWDSYGYTF
TRBV7-3	many	TRBJ2-7	CASSLQPSSRYSYEQYF
TRBV20-1	many	TRBJ2-2	CSARPRSQVTGELFF
TRBV19	-	TRBJ2-2	CASSQIIRGRGGGLFF
TRBV29-1	few	TRBJ1-1	CSAVTGVNTEAFF
TRBV6-1	-	TRBJ1-2	CASSEAPTSGYGYTF
TRBV20-1	many	TRBJ1-6	CSATQGRRGNNSPLHF
TRBV12-3/TRBV12-4	-	TRBJ1-6	CASKPGSYNSPLHF
TRBV2	many	TRBJ2-7	CASSEETYYEQYF
TRBV12-3/TRBV12-4	many	TRBJ1-1	CASSPGQGRITEAFF
TRBV19	many	TRBJ1-1	CASSNDRGLNTEAFF
TRBV4-2	many	TRBJ1-1	CASSPRDRGKYTEAFF
TRBV28	-	TRBJ1-1	CDSSLSYRYTEAFF